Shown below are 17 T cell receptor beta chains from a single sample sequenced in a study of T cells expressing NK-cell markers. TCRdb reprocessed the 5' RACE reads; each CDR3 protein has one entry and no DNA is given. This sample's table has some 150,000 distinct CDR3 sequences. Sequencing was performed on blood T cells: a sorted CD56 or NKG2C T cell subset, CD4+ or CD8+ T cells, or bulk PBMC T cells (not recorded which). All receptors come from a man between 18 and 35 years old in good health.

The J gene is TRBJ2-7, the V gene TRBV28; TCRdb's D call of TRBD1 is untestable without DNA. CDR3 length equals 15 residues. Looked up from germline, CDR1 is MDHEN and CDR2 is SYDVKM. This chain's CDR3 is CASRRRQGSSYEQYF. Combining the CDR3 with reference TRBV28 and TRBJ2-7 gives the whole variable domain DVKVTQSSRYLVKRTGEKVFLECVQDMDHENMFWYRQDPGLGLRLIYFSYDVKMKEKGDIPEGYSVSREKKERFSLILESASTNQTSMYLCASRRRQGSSYEQYFGPGTRLTVT.

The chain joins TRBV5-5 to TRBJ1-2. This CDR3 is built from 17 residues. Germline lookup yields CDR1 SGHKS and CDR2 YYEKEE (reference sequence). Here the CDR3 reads CASSSGDAAVNNYGYTF.

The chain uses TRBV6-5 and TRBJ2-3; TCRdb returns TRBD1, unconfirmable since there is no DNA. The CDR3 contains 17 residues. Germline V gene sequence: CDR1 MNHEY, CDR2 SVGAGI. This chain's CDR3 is CASSHTSGSRVTDTQYF.

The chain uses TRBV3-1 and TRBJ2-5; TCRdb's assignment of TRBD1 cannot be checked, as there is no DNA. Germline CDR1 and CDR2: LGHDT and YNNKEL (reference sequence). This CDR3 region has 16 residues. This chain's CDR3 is CASSQGLDRSEETQYF.

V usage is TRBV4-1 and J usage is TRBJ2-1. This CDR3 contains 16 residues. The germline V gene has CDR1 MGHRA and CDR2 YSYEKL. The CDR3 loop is CASSQERSSSYNEQFF.

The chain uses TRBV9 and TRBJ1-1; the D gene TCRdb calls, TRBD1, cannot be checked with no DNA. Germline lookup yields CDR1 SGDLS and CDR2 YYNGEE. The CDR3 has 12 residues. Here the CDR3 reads CASSSSRTEAFF.

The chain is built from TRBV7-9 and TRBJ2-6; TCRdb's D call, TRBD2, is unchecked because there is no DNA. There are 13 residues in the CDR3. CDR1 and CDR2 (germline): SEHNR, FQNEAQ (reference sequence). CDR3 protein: CAASMPGANVLTF.

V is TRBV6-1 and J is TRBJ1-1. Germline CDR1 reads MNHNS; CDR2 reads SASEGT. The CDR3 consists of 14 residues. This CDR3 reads CASSGGTDYTEAFF.

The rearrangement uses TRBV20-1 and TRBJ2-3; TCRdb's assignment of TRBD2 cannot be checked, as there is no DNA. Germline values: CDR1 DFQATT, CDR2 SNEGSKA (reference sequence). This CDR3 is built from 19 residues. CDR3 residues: CSARGASGRYPTATDTQYF.

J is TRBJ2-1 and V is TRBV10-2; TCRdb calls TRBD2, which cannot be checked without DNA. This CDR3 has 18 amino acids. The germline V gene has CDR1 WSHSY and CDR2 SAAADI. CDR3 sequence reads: CASSGMTSGSDPYNEQFF.

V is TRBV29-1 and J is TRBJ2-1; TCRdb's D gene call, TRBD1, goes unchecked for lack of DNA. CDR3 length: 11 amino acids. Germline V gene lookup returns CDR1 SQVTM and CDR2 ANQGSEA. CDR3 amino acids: CTTVGAGEQFF.

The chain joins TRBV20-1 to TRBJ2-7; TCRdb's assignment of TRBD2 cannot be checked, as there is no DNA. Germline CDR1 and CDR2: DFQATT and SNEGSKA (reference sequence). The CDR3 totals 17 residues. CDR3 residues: CSALTSGEGVNSYEQYF.

CDR3 residues: CASRFDSYEQYF. The V gene is TRBV7-9, the J gene TRBJ2-7; TCRdb's D gene call, TRBD1, goes unchecked for lack of DNA. The CDR3 is 12 amino acids. Germline V gene lookup returns CDR1 SEHNR and CDR2 FQNEAQ (reference sequence).

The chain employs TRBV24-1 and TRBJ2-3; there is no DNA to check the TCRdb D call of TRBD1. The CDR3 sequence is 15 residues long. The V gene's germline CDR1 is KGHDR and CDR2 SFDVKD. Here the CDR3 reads CATSVGTVRPDTQYF.

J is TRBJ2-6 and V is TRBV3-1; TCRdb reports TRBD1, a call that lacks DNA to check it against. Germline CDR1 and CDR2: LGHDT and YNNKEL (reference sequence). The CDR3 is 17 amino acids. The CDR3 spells CASSQTGILSGANVLTF. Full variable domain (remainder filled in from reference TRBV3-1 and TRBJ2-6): DTAVSQTPKYLVTQMGNDKSIKCEQNLGHDTMYWYKQDSKKFLKIMFSYNNKELIINETVPNRFSPKSPDKAHLNLHINSLELGDSAVYFCASSQTGILSGANVLTFGAGSRLTVL.

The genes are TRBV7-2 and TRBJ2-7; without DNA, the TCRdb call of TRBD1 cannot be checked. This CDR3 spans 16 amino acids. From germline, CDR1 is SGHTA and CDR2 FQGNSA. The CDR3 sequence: CASSLIGAQAPYEQYF.

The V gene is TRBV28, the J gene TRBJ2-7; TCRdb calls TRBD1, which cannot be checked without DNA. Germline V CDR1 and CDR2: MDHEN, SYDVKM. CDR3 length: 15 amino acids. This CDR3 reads CASSFGQGSSNEQYF.